This T cell receptor beta chain was identified in a study of T cell repertoires in cytomegalovirus infection. This clonotype was picked up many times. V was trimmed by 5 bases and J by 7 bases, leaving 18 bases between them. CDR1 is SGHTA and CDR2 is FQGNSA in the germline V gene. This CDR3 is built from 15 residues. From the reads, TCRdb called clonotypes with MiXCR, one entry per CDR3 protein. The sample holds more than 200,000 distinct CDR3 sequences, approximately 9.1% seen once. The source of this sequence is a human donor in good health (CMV status not recorded). Some clones in this sample may be carry-over from other donors' samples. The chain joins TRBV7-2 to TRBJ1-5; D uncertain. Sample: PBMCs. As DNA, the CDR3 is TGTGCCAGCAGCCCCGATCCCGGGCGAGGCCAGCCCCAGCATTTT. It translates to CASSPDPGRGQPQHF.